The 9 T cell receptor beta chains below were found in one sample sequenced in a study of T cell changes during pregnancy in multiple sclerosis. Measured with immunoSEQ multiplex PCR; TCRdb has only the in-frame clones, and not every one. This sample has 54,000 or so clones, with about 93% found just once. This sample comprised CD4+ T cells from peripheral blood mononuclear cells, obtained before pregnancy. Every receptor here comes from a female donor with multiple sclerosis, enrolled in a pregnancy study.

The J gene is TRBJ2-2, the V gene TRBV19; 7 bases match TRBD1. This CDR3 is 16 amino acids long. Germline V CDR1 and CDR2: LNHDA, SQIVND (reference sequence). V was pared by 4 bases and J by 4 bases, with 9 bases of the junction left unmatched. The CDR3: CASSTYRGTGTGELFF. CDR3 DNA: TGTGCCAGTAGTACTTACAGGGGCACGGGCACCGGGGAGCTGTTTTTT. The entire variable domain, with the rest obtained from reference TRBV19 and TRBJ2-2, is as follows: DGGITQSPKYLFRKEGQNVTLSCEQNLNHDAMYWYRQDPGQGLRLIYYSQIVNDFQKGDIAEGYSVSREKKESFPLTVTSAQKNPTAFYLCASSTYRGTGTGELFFGEGSRLTVL.

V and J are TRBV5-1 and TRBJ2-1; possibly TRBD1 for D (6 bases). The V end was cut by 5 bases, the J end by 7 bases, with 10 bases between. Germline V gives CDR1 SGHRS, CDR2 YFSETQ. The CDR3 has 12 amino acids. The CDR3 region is CASSFQGNEQFF. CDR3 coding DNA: TGCGCCAGCAGTTTTCAGGGGAATGAGCAGTTCTTC.

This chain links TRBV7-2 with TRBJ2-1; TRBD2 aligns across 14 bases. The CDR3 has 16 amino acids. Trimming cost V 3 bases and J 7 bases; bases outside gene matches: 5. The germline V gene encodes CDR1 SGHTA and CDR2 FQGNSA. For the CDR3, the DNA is TGTGCCAGCAGCTTTTACGGGACTAGCGGGAGAAATGAGCAGTTCTTC. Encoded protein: CASSFYGTSGRNEQFF.

CDR3 loop: CATSRGQGTGQGYEKLFF. CDR3 DNA: TGTGCCACCAGCAGGGGACAGGGAACTGGCCAAGGATATGAAAAACTGTTTTTT. This sequence joins TRBV15 and TRBJ1-4; TRBD1 aligns across 9 bases. CDR1 LNHNV and CDR2 YYDKDF come from the germline V gene (reference sequence). This CDR3 has 18 amino acids. The V segment lost 3 bases and the J segment 6 bases; nucleotides outside the gene matches: 14. Based on the CDR3 plus reference TRBV15 and TRBJ1-4, the full variable domain is DAMVIQNPRYQVTQFGKPVTLSCSQTLNHNVMYWYQQKSSQAPKLLFHYYDKDFNNEADTPDNFQSRRPNTSFCFLDIRSPGLGDTAMYLCATSRGQGTGQGYEKLFFGSGTQLSVL.

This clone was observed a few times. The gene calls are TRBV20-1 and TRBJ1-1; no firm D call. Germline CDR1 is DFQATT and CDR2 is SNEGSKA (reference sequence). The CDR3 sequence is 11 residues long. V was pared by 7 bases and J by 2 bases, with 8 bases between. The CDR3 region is CSVELNTEAFF. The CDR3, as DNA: TGCAGTGTTGAGCTAAACACTGAAGCTTTCTTT.

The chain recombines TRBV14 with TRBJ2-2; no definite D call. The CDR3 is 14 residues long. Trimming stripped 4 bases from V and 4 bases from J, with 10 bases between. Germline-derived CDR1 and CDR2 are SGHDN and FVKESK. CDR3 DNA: TGTGCCAGCAGCCTTCTAGATACCACCGGGGAGCTGTTTTTT. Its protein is CASSLLDTTGELFF.

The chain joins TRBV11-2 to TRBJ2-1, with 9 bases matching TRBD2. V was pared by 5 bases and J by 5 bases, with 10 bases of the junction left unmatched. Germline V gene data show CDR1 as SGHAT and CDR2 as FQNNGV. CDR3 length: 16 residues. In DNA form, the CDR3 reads TGTGCCAGCAGCAAATTAGCGGGAGTGGGCAACAATGAGCAGTTCTTC. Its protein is CASSKLAGVGNNEQFF. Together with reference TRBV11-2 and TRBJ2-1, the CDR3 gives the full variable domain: EAGVAQSPRYKIIEKRQSVAFWCNPISGHATLYWYQQILGQGPKLLIQFQNNGVVDDSQLPKDRFSAERLKGVDSTLKIQPAKLEDSAVYLCASSKLAGVGNNEQFFGPGTRLTVL.

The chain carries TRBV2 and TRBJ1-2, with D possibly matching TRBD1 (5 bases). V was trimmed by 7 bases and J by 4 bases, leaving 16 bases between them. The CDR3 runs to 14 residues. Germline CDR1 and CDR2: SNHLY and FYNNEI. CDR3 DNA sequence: TGTGCCAGCACTTTGGACACATTGAGCTATGGCTACACCTTC. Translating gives CASTLDTLSYGYTF.

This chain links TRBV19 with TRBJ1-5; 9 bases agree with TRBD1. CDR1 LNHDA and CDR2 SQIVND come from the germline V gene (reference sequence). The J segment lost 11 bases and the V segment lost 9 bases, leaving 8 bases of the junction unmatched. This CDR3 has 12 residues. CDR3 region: CASTDRGVSQHF. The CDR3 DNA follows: TGTGCCAGCACGGACAGGGGAGTGTCCCAGCATTTT. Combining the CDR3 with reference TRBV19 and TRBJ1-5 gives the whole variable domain DGGITQSPKYLFRKEGQNVTLSCEQNLNHDAMYWYRQDPGQGLRLIYYSQIVNDFQKGDIAEGYSVSREKKESFPLTVTSAQKNPTAFYLCASTDRGVSQHFGDGTRLSIL.